This TCR beta chain is drawn from a study of tumor-infiltrating lymphocytes in primary liver carcinoma. Many counts were recorded for this clonotype. Its antigen is as yet unknown. Study-level results: Compared with blood, tumor repertoires held significantly more in their top 250 clones.

RNA was extracted from whole blood without cell sorting, alongside germline DNA. TCR beta cDNA came from about 500 ng total RNA, primed with a constant-region primer. Three nested multiplex PCR rounds, a slightly modified ARM-PCR method, built the TCR beta libraries. With TRBV1-TRBV30 forward primers and a C-beta reverse primer, the first two PCR rounds were run for roughly 9 cycles each. TCRdb independently ran MiXCR on the multiplex PCR reads; one entry per CDR3 protein. The sample yields approximately 300,000 distinct CDR3 sequences, approximately 60% seen once. Trimming stripped 8 bases from V and 4 bases from J, with 7 bases between. Germline V gene data show CDR1 as SQVTM and CDR2 as ANQGSEA. The CDR3 spans 10 residues.

Sequencing was done on a sample of peripheral blood. The V call is TRBV29-1, the J call TRBJ2-3; no firm D call. The receptor's source is a man in his forties or fifties with primary liver carcinoma and hepatitis B virus infection. CDR3 DNA sequence: TGCAGCACCTACTCAGATACGCAGTATTTT. Translation gives CSTYSDTQYF.